These 31 T cell receptor beta chains originate from one sample sequenced in a study of blood T cells in healthy people across ages. Primed by a sample-barcoded 5' primer and a J-beta primer mix, a second PCR proceeded for about 7 to 11 cycles. TCRdb used MiXCR to reprocess the 5' RACE reads, holding one entry per CDR3 protein. The table lists about 2 million distinct CDR3 sequences, approximately 50% of them singletons. What was sequenced was blood. Every receptor here comes from a woman aged 40-49 years in good health.

This clonotype occurred many times. At one of its ends the junction is not consistent with the germline gene, which may arise from a read error. This sequence joins TRBV4-3 and TRBJ2-5; 8 bases line up with TRBD1. CDR1 is LGHNA and CDR2 is YSLEER in the germline V gene. This CDR3 is built from 14 residues. This CDR3 reads CASSQGTGGETQYF. CDR3 coding DNA: TGTGCCAGCAGCCAAGGGACAGGCGGAGAGACCCAGTACTTC.

Notes on this clonotype: A junction end diverges from the germline sequence, so it may reflect a read error. V and J are TRBV14 and TRBJ2-4; a possible D gene is TRBD2 (5 bases). This CDR3 is 16 amino acids long. In germline, CDR1 is SGHDN, CDR2 FVKESK. Written as DNA, the CDR3 is TGTGCCAGCAGCGACCGGGCCGAGAGGGCCAAAAACATTCCGTACTTC. Translating gives CASSDRAERAKNIPYF.

This clonotype showed up just a few times. The chain is built from TRBV5-5 and TRBJ1-2; a possible D gene is TRBD1 (5 bases). Germline V CDR1 and CDR2: SGHKS, YYEKEE (reference sequence). The CDR3 is 16 residues long. V was trimmed by 4 bases and J by 1 base, leaving 17 bases between them. CDR3 region: CASSTGGRTHNYGYTF. As DNA, the CDR3 is TGTGCCAGCAGCACCGGCGGGAGGACACATAACTATGGCTACACCTTC.

Regarding this clonotype: The conserved final phenylalanine or tryptophan is absent from the CDR3, which likely points to a read error. The chain couples TRBV4-1 to TRBJ1-2, with 11 bases aligning to TRBD1. Germline lookup yields CDR1 MGHRA and CDR2 YSYEKL. V was pared by 3 bases and J by 6 bases, with 3 bases of the junction left unmatched. The CDR3 totals 14 residues. CDR3 in amino acids: CASSHGQGADGYTL. CDR3 nucleotide sequence: TGCGCCAGCAGCCACGGACAGGGGGCCGATGGCTACACCCTC.

This clonotype was counted a few times. The chain recombines TRBV10-3 with TRBJ2-5; possible D gene TRBD1, 5 bases. The CDR3 covers 14 residues. Looked up from germline, CDR1 is ENHRY and CDR2 is SYGVKD. With 11 bases removed from V and 2 bases from J, the gap between germline ends came to 18 bases. In nucleotides, the CDR3 is TGTGCCTACGTTGGGGCCGGATGGCAAGAGACCCAGTACTTC. It encodes CAYVGAGWQETQYF.

The chain combines TRBV12-3 or TRBV12-4 with TRBJ2-5; D perhaps matches TRBD1 (6 bases). The CDR3 contains 15 residues. V lost 5 bases, J lost 1 base, and 14 bases lay in between. CDR3 loop: CASSTSGGLQETQYF. The CDR3 DNA follows: TGTGCCAGCAGTACTAGTGGGGGCCTCCAAGAGACCCAGTACTTC.

The V gene is TRBV28, the J gene TRBJ1-6; TRBD1 matches at 7 bases. Looked up from germline, CDR1 is MDHEN and CDR2 is SYDVKM. With 6 bases clipped from V and 5 bases from J, the junction kept 10 bases outside the gene matches. CDR3 size: 16 residues. CDR3 sequence: CASSLVEGQHNSPLHF. CDR3 DNA: TGTGCCAGCAGCCTTGTTGAGGGACAGCATAATTCACCCCTCCACTTT.

This chain joins TRBV7-2 and TRBJ1-5; D might be TRBD1 (6 bases). CDR1 is SGHTA, CDR2 FQGNSA, per germline. Between the trimmed V and J ends, which lost 0 bases and 2 bases, there was a span of 14 bases. The length of the CDR3 is 17 residues. CDR3 bases: TGTGCCAGCAGCTTAGCGCTAACGGCAGGGGGCAATCAGCCCCAGCATTTT. It encodes CASSLALTAGGNQPQHF.

This clonotype was seen only a few times. The genes are TRBV29-1 and TRBJ2-3; D is perhaps TRBD1 or TRBD2 (5 bases each). Germline V gene lookup returns CDR1 SQVTM and CDR2 ANQGSEA. The CDR3 covers 15 residues. Trimming stripped 1 base from V and 2 bases from J, with 13 bases between. As DNA, the CDR3 is TGCAGCGTTGAAGTGGGGCTTAGCGTCACAGATACGCAGTATTTT. Amino acid sequence: CSVEVGLSVTDTQYF.

The rearrangement links TRBV5-6 to TRBJ2-1; tentatively, D is TRBD1 or TRBD2 (5 bases each). CDR1 and CDR2 (germline): SGHDT, YYEEEE. The CDR3 is made up of 15 amino acids. Trimming took 4 bases from V and 8 from J, leaving 19 bases between them. CDR3 protein: CASSPIRTARDEQFF. CDR3 in DNA: TGTGCCAGCAGCCCGATCAGGACTGCCAGGGATGAGCAGTTCTTC.

The chain has TRBV11-2 and TRBJ2-1, with D perhaps being TRBD1 or TRBD2 (6 bases each). Between the trimmed V and J ends, which lost 5 bases and 12 bases, there was a span of 14 bases. CDR1 and CDR2 from the germline V gene are SGHAT and FQNNGV. This CDR3 has 12 residues. CDR3 coding DNA: TGTGCCAGCAGCCAAAACCCGGGGGCGCAGTTCTTC. Translated: CASSQNPGAQFF. The full variable domain, its missing parts supplied by reference TRBV11-2 and TRBJ2-1, is EAGVAQSPRYKIIEKRQSVAFWCNPISGHATLYWYQQILGQGPKLLIQFQNNGVVDDSQLPKDRFSAERLKGVDSTLKIQPAKLEDSAVYLCASSQNPGAQFFGPGTRLTVL.

This clonotype was seen only a few times. The CDR3: CATSDPPGTGVQETQYF. As DNA, the CDR3 is TGTGCCACCAGTGATCCTCCCGGGACAGGGGTACAAGAGACCCAGTACTTC. V usage is TRBV24-1 and J usage is TRBJ2-5; 10 bases fit TRBD1. This CDR3 has 17 residues. J was trimmed by 2 bases and V by 3 bases; bases with no gene match: 8. Germline assignment: CDR1 KGHDR and CDR2 SFDVKD.

The chain combines TRBV27 with TRBJ2-3; 7 bases map to TRBD2. CDR1 is MNHEY, CDR2 SMNVEV, per germline (reference sequence). This CDR3 has 13 residues. Trimming at V came to 8 bases and at J to 6 bases, leaving 8 bases not matched to a gene. The CDR3 DNA follows: TGTGCCAGCGTCGGTCGGGGGGACGATACGCAGTATTTT. It encodes CASVGRGDDTQYF.

This sequence joins TRBV29-1 and TRBJ1-1; D not resolved. Germline CDR1 and CDR2: SQVTM and ANQGSEA. The CDR3 contains 14 residues. V was cut by 7 bases and J by 4 bases, with 19 bases left in between. CDR3: CSGFRRLVGTEAFF. CDR3 sequence (DNA): TGCAGCGGGTTCAGACGACTCGTGGGCACTGAAGCTTTCTTT.

The sample holds many counts of this clonotype. The chain joins TRBV20-1 to TRBJ2-7; D remains unclear. With 1 base removed from V and 3 bases from J, the gap between germline ends came to 4 bases. The CDR3 length is 11 residues. Germline CDR1 is DFQATT and CDR2 is SNEGSKA (reference sequence). This chain's CDR3 is CSARGNYEQYF. DNA of the CDR3: TGCAGTGCTAGAGGGAACTACGAGCAGTACTTC.

The rearrangement joins TRBV4-2 to TRBJ2-5; 8 bases align to TRBD2. The J call may be mistaken, given a closer DNA end match to TRBJ2-7. CDR3 length equals 16 residues. CDR1 is LGHNA and CDR2 is YNFKEQ in the germline V gene. The CDR3 DNA is TGTGCCAGCAGCCAAGAGTTGGGGGCGGGGGGTTACGAGCAGTACTTC. It codes for CASSQELGAGGYEQYF.

Only a few counts were recorded for this clonotype. The chain links TRBV24-1 to TRBJ2-5, with 8 bases identical to TRBD1. CDR1 KGHDR and CDR2 SFDVKD come from the germline V gene. The CDR3 has 15 residues. The V and J ends lost 4 bases and 5 bases, in that order; junction bases with no gene match: 8. CDR3 coding DNA: TGTGCCACCAGTGACGGGACGAGACAGGGGGAGACCCAGTACTTC. As protein: CATSDGTRQGETQYF.

The chain links TRBV7-3 to TRBJ2-3; D remains unclear. Germline V CDR1 and CDR2: SGHTA, FQGTGA. The CDR3 sequence is 13 residues long. V lost 5 bases and J lost 5, with 11 bases in between. The CDR3: CASSPWWEDTQYF. In DNA, the CDR3 is TGTGCCAGCAGCCCCTGGTGGGAAGATACGCAGTATTTT. Variable domain in full (rest from reference TRBV7-3 and TRBJ2-3): GAGVSQTPSNKVTEKGKYVELRCDPISGHTALYWYRQSLGQGPEFLIYFQGTGAADDSGLPNDRFFAVRPEGSVSTLKIQRTERGDSAVYLCASSPWWEDTQYFGPGTRLTVL.

The chain is built from TRBV20-1 and TRBJ2-5; 10 nucleotides line up with TRBD2. V shed 0 bases and J 5 bases; nucleotides not matched to a gene: 6. The CDR3 totals 15 residues. Germline V gene sequence: CDR1 DFQATT, CDR2 SNEGSKA (reference sequence). CDR3 region: CSARERTSGGETQYF. CDR3 nucleotides: TGCAGTGCTAGAGAACGGACTAGCGGCGGGGAGACCCAGTACTTC.

The CDR3 region is CASSLGLSFYEQYF. Here the CDR3 DNA reads TGTGCCAGCAGCCTGGGACTGTCCTTCTACGAGCAGTACTTC. The chain links TRBV6-2 or TRBV6-3 to TRBJ2-7; D is possibly TRBD2 (6 bases). The CDR3 runs 14 residues. V was cut by 6 bases and J by 3 bases, with 15 bases left in between. The germline V gene has CDR1 MNHEY and CDR2 SVGEGT.

V usage is TRBV20-1 and J usage is TRBJ2-1, with 9 bases aligning to TRBD2. The germline V gene encodes CDR1 DFQATT and CDR2 SNEGSKA (reference sequence). Trimming removed 6 bases from V and 4 bases from J; junction bases left unmatched: 7. This CDR3 is 14 amino acids long. The CDR3 region has the DNA TGCAGTGCCCCGGGACTAGCAGATTACAATGAGCAGTTCTTC. It translates to CSAPGLADYNEQFF.

This chain connects TRBV5-1 to TRBJ2-7; 9 bases agree with TRBD1. The CDR3 is made up of 13 amino acids. V lost 7 bases and J lost 2; bases outside the gene matches: 4. Germline CDR1 SGHRS, CDR2 YFSETQ. The CDR3 here is CASGGQGTYEQYF. In nucleotides, the CDR3 is TGCGCCAGCGGAGGACAGGGGACCTACGAGCAGTACTTC.

V gene TRBV29-1 combines with J gene TRBJ2-3; 8 bases line up with TRBD2. CDR1 SQVTM and CDR2 ANQGSEA come from the germline V gene. This CDR3 comprises 14 residues. V lost 6 bases to trimming and J lost 3 bases; unmatched junction nucleotides: 8. Here the CDR3 DNA reads TGCAGCGTCCTACCGGGGGGGCGGACAGATACGCAGTATTTT. Residues: CSVLPGGRTDTQYF.

The rearrangement joins TRBV29-1 to TRBJ2-3; the match to TRBD1 covers 7 bases. In germline, CDR1 is SQVTM, CDR2 ANQGSEA. J was trimmed by 4 bases and V by 4 bases; bases with no gene match: 11. CDR3 length: 15 amino acids. The CDR3 DNA reads TGCAGCGTTGGTTTAGGGGGCCTTAGCCCAGATACGCAGTATTTT. This gives the protein CSVGLGGLSPDTQYF.

This clonotype was seen more than once but under ten times. The chain links TRBV7-2 to TRBJ2-7; either TRBD1 or TRBD2 may supply D (5 bases each). Germline V lookup: CDR1 SGHTA, CDR2 FQGNSA. The ends were cut back, 1 base at V and 7 bases at J, with 14 bases in the middle. This CDR3 spans 14 amino acids. The CDR3 is CASSLGGRGLEQYF. The CDR3 coding sequence is TGTGCCAGCAGCTTAGGGGGACGGGGATTAGAGCAGTACTTC.

The V gene is TRBV6-6, the J gene TRBJ1-2, with TRBD1 matching over 7 bases. V trimming: 8 bases; J trimming: 3 bases; junction bases outside the gene matches: 9. Germline values: CDR1 MNHNY, CDR2 SVGAGI (reference sequence). The CDR3 is 14 residues long. CDR3 bases: TGTGCCAGCCTGATAGACAGGGCGGACTATGGCTACACCTTC. Translation: CASLIDRADYGYTF.

The gene calls are TRBV5-6 and TRBJ2-1; D is undetermined. Deletions cut 4 bases from V and 0 bases from J, with 8 bases between. The CDR3 is 14 amino acids. In germline, CDR1 is SGHDT, CDR2 YYEEEE. CDR3 amino acids: CASSHSYSYNEQFF. The CDR3, as DNA: TGTGCCAGCAGCCACAGTTACTCCTACAATGAGCAGTTCTTC. Combining the CDR3 with reference TRBV5-6 and TRBJ2-1 gives the whole variable domain DAGVTQSPTHLIKTRGQQVTLRCSPKSGHDTVSWYQQALGQGPQFIFQYYEEEERQRGNFPDRFSGHQFPNYSSELNVNALLLGDSALYLCASSHSYSYNEQFFGPGTRLTVL.

This clonotype showed up many times. The V call is TRBV10-3, the J call TRBJ2-5; 8 bases align to TRBD2. This CDR3 has 15 residues. Unmatched junction bases numbered 6, after V lost 5 bases and J lost 1 base. Germline CDR1 is ENHRY and CDR2 is SYGVKD. CDR3 region: CAISLGGGLQETQYF. In nucleotides, the CDR3 is TGTGCCATCAGTCTCGGGGGGGGCCTCCAAGAGACCCAGTACTTC.

CDR3 coding DNA: TGCGCCAGCAGCTTCAGCGGGACAGGGCAGGAGCTGTTTTTT. Translation gives CASSFSGTGQELFF. The chain employs TRBV5-1 and TRBJ2-2; 9 bases fit TRBD1. Trimming took 2 bases from V and 10 from J; bases not matched to a gene: 6. CDR3 length: 14 residues. Germline CDR1 and CDR2: SGHRS and YFSETQ.

The chain has TRBV4-2 and TRBJ1-2; 9 nucleotides match TRBD1. With V trimmed by 2 bases and J by 0 bases, 4 bases remained unmatched. In germline, CDR1 is LGHNA, CDR2 YNFKEQ. CDR3 length: 16 amino acids. In DNA, the CDR3 is TGTGCCAGCAGCCAAATACAGGGGGCGGCTAACTATGGCTACACCTTC. Its translation: CASSQIQGAANYGYTF.

The sample holds a few counts of this clonotype. The chain recombines TRBV4-1 with TRBJ1-2, with 10 nucleotides matching TRBD1. The germline gives CDR1 MGHRA, CDR2 YSYEKL. The V segment lost 2 bases and the J segment 8 bases; nucleotides outside the gene matches: 5. CDR3 length: 14 residues. CDR3 amino acids: CASSQIGTGVGYTF. CDR3 sequence (DNA): TGCGCCAGCAGCCAAATAGGGACAGGGGTCGGCTACACCTTC.